This T cell receptor beta chain was sequenced during a study of CD8 T cell repertoires and HIV-1 epitope variants. Study at large: T cells were stimulated with Twenty-five Gag and Nef peptides separately. Epitopes were three Gag families plus Nef HW9 and YT9.

Remarks on this clone: What it binds is not known.

The assay was immunoSEQ multiplex PCR, and TCRdb's table has in-frame clones only and misses some. This table has over 5,000 clones, roughly 64% appearing once. There are 15 residues in the CDR3. The V gene's germline CDR1 is SGDLS and CDR2 YYNGEE. Trimming at V came to 0 bases and at J to 3 bases, leaving 6 bases not matched to a gene. Study-level results: About 10 antigen-specific TCR beta clonotypes were found; five to seven seemed cross-reactive to variants.

This rearrangement joins TRBV9 to TRBJ2-7; TRBD2 agrees at 7 bases. Sequenced sample: cultured CD8+ T cells derived from PBMCs. This receptor was obtained from a male donor with HIV. The CDR3 DNA follows: TGTGCCAGCAGCGTAGATCTAGCGGCGAACTACGAGCAGTACTTC. Its protein is CASSVDLAANYEQYF.